This record looks at one TCR beta chain sequence and its context. The sample comes from a study of blood T cell repertoires in COVID-19. The CDR3 consists of 17 residues. Clones were sequenced by immunoSEQ multiplex PCR, and TCRdb holds only the in-frame ones, with some missing. The table shows roughly 300,000 clones, with 70% to 90% occurring only once. The sequence came from a middle-aged woman with acute COVID-19. The V and J genes are TRBV21-1 and TRBJ2-3; TRBD2, the table's D call, lacks a check against the DNA. TRBV21-1 is designated a pseudogene. The specimen was PBMCs or T cells enriched from blood (not recorded which). The CDR3 region is CASRRPSGGSSTDTQYF. The CDR3 DNA sequence: TGTGCCAGCAGGCGCCCCTCGGGGGGATCTAGCACAGATACGCAGTATTTT.